This is a list of T cell receptor beta chains from one sample in a study of T cell responses to AZD1222 COVID-19 vaccine. Only in-frame clones appear in the TCRdb table, and some are missing; sequencing was by immunoSEQ multiplex PCR. The table records 84,000 or so clones, more than 75% of them present only once. The material was peripheral blood, obtained on day 0 of AZD1222 vaccination. Receptor source: an adult in good health. Each CDR3 is given with its conserved first and last residue. Fields, in order: CDR3 DNA, CDR3 protein, V gene, J gene, D gene, CDR3 length, clone size. The D gene is left open where the match is weak. Expanded clones get a size class; other rows say once, few or many, or leave the size out.

CDR3 DNA: TGTGCCAGCAGCCAAGGGGGCACTGGGGCCAACGTCCTGACTTTC
CDR3 protein: CASSQGGTGANVLTF
V gene: TRBV7-3
J gene: TRBJ2-6
D gene: TRBD1
CDR3 length: 15
clone size: .

CDR3 DNA: TGTGCCAGCAGTTTAGGTAAGCTTCAGCCCCAGCATTTT
CDR3 protein: CASSLGKLQPQHF
V gene: TRBV12-3/TRBV12-4
J gene: TRBJ1-5
D gene: .
CDR3 length: 13
clone size: .

CDR3 DNA: TGTGCCACCAGTGCAGAGGAGACCCAGTACTTC
CDR3 protein: CATSAEETQYF
V gene: TRBV24-1
J gene: TRBJ2-5
D gene: .
CDR3 length: 11
clone size: .

CDR3 DNA: TGTGCCAGTTGGAACAGGGAGGAGACGCAGCCCCAGCATTTT
CDR3 protein: CASWNREETQPQHF
V gene: TRBV19
J gene: TRBJ1-5
D gene: .
CDR3 length: 14
clone size: .

CDR3 DNA: TGTGCCAGCAGGGACAGTCTCGGTAATCAGCCCCAGCATTTT
CDR3 protein: CASRDSLGNQPQHF
V gene: TRBV3-1/TRBV3-2
J gene: TRBJ1-5
D gene: .
CDR3 length: 14
clone size: .

CDR3 DNA: TGTGCCAGCTCTCGGGGTAATGAGCAGTTCTTC
CDR3 protein: CASSRGNEQFF
V gene: TRBV18
J gene: TRBJ2-1
D gene: .
CDR3 length: 11
clone size: .

CDR3 DNA: TGTGCCAGCAGCCCGACAGGGGTCAAATCCTACGAGCAGTACTTC
CDR3 protein: CASSPTGVKSYEQYF
V gene: TRBV7-8
J gene: TRBJ2-7
D gene: TRBD1
CDR3 length: 15
clone size: .

CDR3 DNA: TGCGCCAGCAGCCAATGGGCAGGGTCTGAAGCTTTCTTT
CDR3 protein: CASSQWAGSEAFF
V gene: TRBV4-1
J gene: TRBJ1-1
D gene: .
CDR3 length: 13
clone size: .

CDR3 DNA: TGTGCCAGCAGCTTAACGTTTTCACGCCTCTCCTACAATGAGCAGTTCTTC
CDR3 protein: CASSLTFSRLSYNEQFF
V gene: TRBV7-3
J gene: TRBJ2-1
D gene: .
CDR3 length: 17
clone size: .

CDR3 DNA: TGTGCCAGCAGCTTGGCGGACAGGGTAGAAAAACTGTTTTTT
CDR3 protein: CASSLADRVEKLFF
V gene: TRBV5-6
J gene: TRBJ1-4
D gene: TRBD1
CDR3 length: 14
clone size: .

CDR3 DNA: TGTGCCAGCTCACCCAGCTGGATAGATGGCTACACCTTC
CDR3 protein: CASSPSWIDGYTF
V gene: TRBV18
J gene: TRBJ1-2
D gene: .
CDR3 length: 13
clone size: .

CDR3 DNA: TGCGCCAGCAGCCAAGTTGATCTGGGGTTCACCTCTGGAAACACCATATATTTT
CDR3 protein: CASSQVDLGFTSGNTIYF
V gene: TRBV4-1
J gene: TRBJ1-3
D gene: .
CDR3 length: 18
clone size: few

CDR3 DNA: TGTGCCAGCAGCTCCGACACCGGTGGCTACACCTTC
CDR3 protein: CASSSDTGGYTF
V gene: TRBV7-3
J gene: TRBJ1-2
D gene: .
CDR3 length: 12
clone size: .

CDR3 DNA: TGTGCCAGCAGTTCCTCAGCTAACTATGGCTACACCTTC
CDR3 protein: CASSSSANYGYTF
V gene: TRBV6-5
J gene: TRBJ1-2
D gene: .
CDR3 length: 13
clone size: .

CDR3 DNA: TGTGCCAGCAGCTTGGGCCCTGAAGCTTTCTTT
CDR3 protein: CASSLGPEAFF
V gene: TRBV5-5
J gene: TRBJ1-1
D gene: .
CDR3 length: 11
clone size: once

CDR3 DNA: TGTGCCAGCAGCTTGAGGGGTTTCGGGGAGACCCAGTACTTC
CDR3 protein: CASSLRGFGETQYF
V gene: TRBV5-4
J gene: TRBJ2-5
D gene: .
CDR3 length: 14
clone size: .

CDR3 DNA: TGTGCCAGCAGCCAAGATCGCGAGCAGTACTTC
CDR3 protein: CASSQDREQYF
V gene: TRBV4-2
J gene: TRBJ2-7
D gene: .
CDR3 length: 11
clone size: .

CDR3 DNA: TGCGCCAGCAGCCCCGCCAGCGCTCTGAGGGAGCAGTACTTC
CDR3 protein: CASSPASALREQYF
V gene: TRBV4-1
J gene: TRBJ2-7
D gene: .
CDR3 length: 14
clone size: .

CDR3 DNA: TGCGCCAGCAGCTTTTCAGGGGACACCGGGGAGCTGTTTTTT
CDR3 protein: CASSFSGDTGELFF
V gene: TRBV5-1
J gene: TRBJ2-2
D gene: .
CDR3 length: 14
clone size: .

CDR3 DNA: TGCGCCAGCAGCTCGGCGGGAGGCAGCAATCAGCCCCAGCATTTT
CDR3 protein: CASSSAGGSNQPQHF
V gene: TRBV5-1
J gene: TRBJ1-5
D gene: .
CDR3 length: 15
clone size: .

CDR3 DNA: TGCAGTGCTAGTAGGCCGACAGCGAACACTGAAGCTTTCTTT
CDR3 protein: CSASRPTANTEAFF
V gene: TRBV20-1
J gene: TRBJ1-1
D gene: .
CDR3 length: 14
clone size: .

CDR3 DNA: TGTGCCAGTAGTATGGGCCGGCTCAAGAGCATGAACACTGAAGCTTTCTTT
CDR3 protein: CASSMGRLKSMNTEAFF
V gene: TRBV19
J gene: TRBJ1-1
D gene: .
CDR3 length: 17
clone size: .

CDR3 DNA: TGTGCCAGCAGTTTCATCAATATGGCCTCCTTTAACAATGAGCAGTTCTTC
CDR3 protein: CASSFINMASFNNEQFF
V gene: TRBV27
J gene: TRBJ2-1
D gene: .
CDR3 length: 17
clone size: .

CDR3 DNA: TGTGCCTGGAGTGTACAAGGGTCCGGGGAGCTGTTTTTT
CDR3 protein: CAWSVQGSGELFF
V gene: TRBV30
J gene: TRBJ2-2
D gene: .
CDR3 length: 13
clone size: .

CDR3 DNA: TGTGCCAGCTCAAAGACAGGGCCCGCTGATCCCCTCCACTTT
CDR3 protein: CASSKTGPADPLHF
V gene: TRBV18
J gene: TRBJ1-6
D gene: TRBD1
CDR3 length: 14
clone size: few

CDR3 DNA: TGTGCCAGCAGCCGAGCGTCAGTAGGGGACCAGCCCCAGCATTTT
CDR3 protein: CASSRASVGDQPQHF
V gene: TRBV7-9
J gene: TRBJ1-5
D gene: .
CDR3 length: 15
clone size: .

CDR3 DNA: TGTGCCAGTCTTTCCGGGACAGGTAACACCGGGGAGCTGTTTTTT
CDR3 protein: CASLSGTGNTGELFF
V gene: TRBV19
J gene: TRBJ2-2
D gene: TRBD1
CDR3 length: 15
clone size: .

CDR3 DNA: TGTGCCAGCAGTTACTCGGGGACTAGCGGGAAAGAGACCCAGTACTTC
CDR3 protein: CASSYSGTSGKETQYF
V gene: TRBV6-5
J gene: TRBJ2-5
D gene: TRBD2
CDR3 length: 16
clone size: .

CDR3 DNA: TGTGCCAGCCGAGACAGGGTACATGGCTACACCTTC
CDR3 protein: CASRDRVHGYTF
V gene: TRBV19
J gene: TRBJ1-2
D gene: TRBD1
CDR3 length: 12
clone size: .